This T cell receptor (beta chain) derives from a study of T cells after yellow fever vaccination. About the research overall: Preparation used SMART-Seq v4 Ultra Low Input for the low-cell-number fractions. Study-level points and caveats: One caveat is that FACS-sorted repertoires could contain abundant clonotypes contaminating from the bulk population. Once the booster was given, most primary-vaccination clones reappeared, at about 95% for CD4 and over 75% for CD8.

This clonotype showed up many times. Its target is unknown. 5'RACE template switching added a universal primer site and UMIs to TCR cDNA. One entry per CDR3 protein, called by TCRdb with MiXCR from the 5' RACE reads. The table has 200,000 to 300,000 distinct CDR3 sequences, roughly 4% seen once. The material was PBMCs, obtained 15 days after the yellow fever booster vaccination. This clonotype was obtained from a man aged 18 to 35 who received the YFV17D yellow fever vaccine.

The CDR3 region has the DNA TGTGCCAGCAACGGTCTCTACACAGATACGCAGTATTTT. This gives the protein CASNGLYTDTQYF. The chain joins TRBV2 to TRBJ2-3; D unclear. Germline assignment: CDR1 SNHLY and CDR2 FYNNEI. This CDR3 has 13 amino acids. Trimming took off 7 bases at V and 2 bases at J, with 10 bases between the two ends.